The rows below give T cell receptor beta chains drawn from one sample of a study of blood T cell repertoires in COVID-19. Measured with immunoSEQ multiplex PCR; TCRdb has only the in-frame clones, and not every one. Of some 400,000 clones listed, roughly 86% are singletons. The sequenced sample was peripheral blood. The receptors come from a woman aged 25-40 years with COVID-19, enrolled during active disease. The CDR3 runs from the conserved cysteine through the conserved F or W. Each record gives: D gene, V gene, clone size, J gene, CDR3 DNA, CDR3 protein. The D gene is left open where the match is weak. Expanded clones get a size class; other rows say once, few or many, or leave the size out.

D: NA
V: TRBV9
size: NA
J: TRBJ2-6
DNA: TGTGCCAGCAGCGTAGCCCGGGGACACTCTGGGGCCAACGTCCTGACTTTC
CDR3: CASSVARGHSGANVLTF

D: TRBD1
V: TRBV6-2/TRBV6-3
size: NA
J: TRBJ2-5
DNA: TGTGCCAGCAGTTACCTTGGCCCCGGACAGGGGGAGACCCAGTACTTC
CDR3: CASSYLGPGQGETQYF

D: NA
V: TRBV7-6
size: NA
J: TRBJ1-2
DNA: TGTGCCAGCAGCCCTGGGGGCAGTCGGGGCTACACCTTC
CDR3: CASSPGGSRGYTF

D: TRBD2
V: TRBV3-1/TRBV3-2
size: NA
J: TRBJ2-3
DNA: TGTGCCAGCAGCTTTCGGACTAGCGGGTCCTCCCGCACAGATACGCAGTATTTT
CDR3: CASSFRTSGSSRTDTQYF

D: TRBD1
V: TRBV24-1
size: NA
J: TRBJ2-1
DNA: TGTGCCACCAGTGACGTTGACAGGGGTTCCTACAATGAGCAGTTCTTC
CDR3: CATSDVDRGSYNEQFF

D: NA
V: TRBV6-5
size: NA
J: TRBJ2-5
DNA: TGTGCCAGCGCCGGGTACCAAGAGACCCAGTACTTC
CDR3: CASAGYQETQYF

D: TRBD2
V: TRBV5-1
size: NA
J: TRBJ2-1
DNA: TGCGCCAGCAGCCTGGGCTTGTTGTTAGCGGGAGAGTTAGATGAGCAGTTCTTC
CDR3: CASSLGLLLAGELDEQFF

D: NA
V: TRBV2
size: NA
J: TRBJ1-5
DNA: TGTGCCAGCAAGGGAAGGGGATCCTATCAGCCCCAGCATTTT
CDR3: CASKGRGSYQPQHF

D: TRBD2
V: TRBV2
size: NA
J: TRBJ2-1
DNA: TGTGCCAGCAGAGAGCGGGAGATTTCGGGTGAGCAGTTCTTC
CDR3: CASREREISGEQFF

D: NA
V: TRBV5-6
size: NA
J: TRBJ1-6
DNA: TGTGCCAGCAGCTCCCGGGGGGGCGCGTATTCACCCCTCCACTTT
CDR3: CASSSRGGAYSPLHF

D: NA
V: TRBV18
size: NA
J: TRBJ2-1
DNA: TGTGCCAGCTCACCACCGTCCGGGGCCTACAATGAGCAGTTCTTC
CDR3: CASSPPSGAYNEQFF

D: TRBD2
V: TRBV6-6
size: NA
J: TRBJ2-1
DNA: TGTGCCAGCAGGGCCGGGACTAGCGGGATTTCTCTCCCGTTCTTC
CDR3: CASRAGTSGISLPFF

D: TRBD2
V: TRBV4-1
size: NA
J: TRBJ2-3
DNA: TGCGCCAGCAGCCAAGCTGGGACTAGCGGGAGGGCCGGGGCAGATACGCAGTATTTT
CDR3: CASSQAGTSGRAGADTQYF

D: NA
V: TRBV2
size: NA
J: TRBJ2-1
DNA: TGTGCCAGCGGGGGCCCCAATGAGCAGTTCTTC
CDR3: CASGGPNEQFF

D: NA
V: TRBV5-1
size: NA
J: TRBJ2-3
DNA: TGCGCCAGCAGCTTGGGCAGGGGCACAGATACGCAGTATTTT
CDR3: CASSLGRGTDTQYF

D: TRBD1
V: TRBV4-1
size: NA
J: TRBJ1-5
DNA: TGCGCCAGCAGCCGCGACAGGGTTAGCAATCAGCCCCAGCATTTT
CDR3: CASSRDRVSNQPQHF

D: NA
V: TRBV28
size: NA
J: TRBJ1-1
DNA: TGTGCCAGCAGTTTAGACATGAACAGAGGGGCTTTCTTT
CDR3: CASSLDMNRGAFF

D: NA
V: TRBV11-2
size: NA
J: TRBJ1-6
DNA: TGTGCCAGCAGCTTATCGACAGATAATTCACCCCTCCACTTT
CDR3: CASSLSTDNSPLHF

D: TRBD2
V: TRBV3-1/TRBV3-2
size: once
J: TRBJ2-4
DNA: TGTGCCAGCAGCCAAGATGGGGGGGACATTCAGTACTTC
CDR3: CASSQDGGDIQYF

D: NA
V: TRBV10-3
size: NA
J: TRBJ1-1
DNA: TGTGCCATCAGTGTGGAGGCGGTGAACACTGAAGCTTTCTTT
CDR3: CAISVEAVNTEAFF

D: TRBD2
V: TRBV30
size: NA
J: TRBJ2-4
DNA: TGTGCCTGGAGTGTCAAAGCGGGAGTAGGCATTCAGTACTTC
CDR3: CAWSVKAGVGIQYF

D: NA
V: TRBV9
size: few
J: TRBJ1-1
DNA: TGTGCCAGCAGCGTAGACGCAGGGGACAACACTGAAGCTTTCTTT
CDR3: CASSVDAGDNTEAFF

D: TRBD2
V: TRBV5-1
size: few
J: TRBJ2-1
DNA: TGCGCCAGCAGCTTGGGCGGGAGAGGCGGGACCGATGAGCAGTTCTTC
CDR3: CASSLGGRGGTDEQFF

D: TRBD1
V: TRBV18
size: NA
J: TRBJ2-1
DNA: TGTGCCAGCTCACCGACAGGGCACTACAATGAGCAGTTCTTC
CDR3: CASSPTGHYNEQFF

D: NA
V: TRBV28
size: NA
J: TRBJ1-5
DNA: TGTGCCAGCAGTTTCCACGGCGGGACGGGCAATCAGCCCCAGCATTTT
CDR3: CASSFHGGTGNQPQHF

D: TRBD2
V: TRBV5-4
size: NA
J: TRBJ2-3
DNA: TGTGCCAGCAGCTTGGCGGAGTTGGCTAGCGGGAGACACGCAGATACGCAGTATTTT
CDR3: CASSLAELASGRHADTQYF

D: TRBD1
V: TRBV7-2
size: NA
J: TRBJ2-1
DNA: TGTGCCAGCAGCCCAGACAGGGGATCCTACAATGAGCAGTTCTTC
CDR3: CASSPDRGSYNEQFF

D: TRBD2
V: TRBV9
size: NA
J: TRBJ2-7
DNA: TGTGCCAGCAGCCAATGGGGGGGCTCCTACGAGCAGTACTTC
CDR3: CASSQWGGSYEQYF

D: NA
V: TRBV3-1/TRBV3-2
size: NA
J: TRBJ1-1
DNA: TGTGCCAGCAGCCAAGAGAACGGTGAAGCTTTCTTT
CDR3: CASSQENGEAFF

D: NA
V: TRBV4-1
size: many
J: TRBJ2-7
DNA: TGCGCCAGCAGCCAGGGCATAAACAACCACTACGAGCAGTACTTC
CDR3: CASSQGINNHYEQYF

D: TRBD1
V: TRBV6-1
size: NA
J: TRBJ1-1
DNA: TGTGCCAGCAGTGAAGCGCCGGGACAGACCAGACCTAACACTGAAGCTTTCTTT
CDR3: CASSEAPGQTRPNTEAFF

D: NA
V: TRBV29-1
size: NA
J: TRBJ2-5
DNA: TGCAGCGTTGGGACCGGGATAGAGACCCAGTACTTC
CDR3: CSVGTGIETQYF

D: TRBD2
V: TRBV7-9
size: NA
J: TRBJ2-1
DNA: TGTGCCAGCAGGCGCGCGGTAGCGGGAACTCCCGGCGATGAGCAGTTCTTC
CDR3: CASRRAVAGTPGDEQFF

D: NA
V: TRBV5-1
size: NA
J: TRBJ2-1
DNA: TGCGCCAGCAGCGATCTAGAAGGGAGGAATGAGCAGTTCTTC
CDR3: CASSDLEGRNEQFF

D: NA
V: TRBV19
size: NA
J: TRBJ1-4
DNA: TGTGCCAGTACCGGGAGGAGTGGTAATGAAAAACTGTTTTTT
CDR3: CASTGRSGNEKLFF

D: NA
V: TRBV30
size: NA
J: TRBJ2-1
DNA: TGTGCCTGGAACACAGGGACACTCGATGAGCAGTTCTTC
CDR3: CAWNTGTLDEQFF

D: NA
V: TRBV28
size: NA
J: TRBJ2-7
DNA: TGTGCCACTACGGCGGGCGGCGAGCAGTACTTC
CDR3: CATTAGGEQYF

D: NA
V: TRBV11-3
size: NA
J: TRBJ2-5
DNA: TGTGCCAGCAGCTTGGGAGGTGGGAGGCAAGAGACCCAGTACTTC
CDR3: CASSLGGGRQETQYF

D: NA
V: TRBV3-1/TRBV3-2
size: NA
J: TRBJ2-3
DNA: TGTGCCAGCAGCCAAGCTGTGGATACGCAGTATTTT
CDR3: CASSQAVDTQYF

D: TRBD1
V: TRBV5-8
size: NA
J: TRBJ1-2
DNA: TGTGCCAGCAGCCCTCGACAGGGCAGAATGGGAGGCTACACCTTC
CDR3: CASSPRQGRMGGYTF

D: TRBD2
V: TRBV9
size: NA
J: TRBJ2-5
DNA: TGTGCCAGCAGCGTAGCGGGAGGGACATTGGAGACCCAGTACTTC
CDR3: CASSVAGGTLETQYF

D: TRBD1
V: TRBV5-1
size: NA
J: TRBJ2-7
DNA: TGCGCCAGCAGCTTGGGACAGGGTCGCGAGCAGTACTTC
CDR3: CASSLGQGREQYF

D: TRBD2
V: TRBV9
size: NA
J: TRBJ2-3
DNA: TGTGCCAGCAGCGTAGTGGCTAGCGGTTACACAGATACGCAGTATTTT
CDR3: CASSVVASGYTDTQYF

D: TRBD1
V: TRBV11-3
size: few
J: TRBJ1-5
DNA: TGTGCCAGCAGCTTAGACTGGACAGGGGGCGCAGACAATCAGCCCCAGCATTTT
CDR3: CASSLDWTGGADNQPQHF

D: NA
V: TRBV4-3
size: NA
J: TRBJ2-1
DNA: TGCGCCAGCAGCCAAGACAGCGGGCTATACAATGAGCAGTTCTTC
CDR3: CASSQDSGLYNEQFF

D: TRBD2
V: TRBV4-1
size: NA
J: TRBJ2-1
DNA: TGCGCCAGCAGCCAAGAGTCCACTAGCGTGAAGCAGTTCTTC
CDR3: CASSQESTSVKQFF

D: NA
V: TRBV5-5
size: NA
J: TRBJ2-7
DNA: TGTGCCAGCAGCTTGGGACTTCTCTACGAGCAGTACTTC
CDR3: CASSLGLLYEQYF

D: NA
V: TRBV18
size: NA
J: TRBJ2-1
DNA: TGTGCCAGCTCACCACCGTCGGGCGGGGGCGGTGAGCAGTTCTTC
CDR3: CASSPPSGGGGEQFF

D: TRBD2
V: TRBV7-2
size: NA
J: TRBJ2-3
DNA: TGTGCCAGCAGCAACCCTAGCGGGGGGGCGGCAGATACGCAGTATTTT
CDR3: CASSNPSGGAADTQYF

D: TRBD1
V: TRBV29-1
size: NA
J: TRBJ1-1
DNA: TGCAGCTGTCGGGGACAGTTATACACTGAAGCTTTCTTT
CDR3: CSCRGQLYTEAFF

D: TRBD1
V: TRBV4-3
size: once
J: TRBJ1-5
DNA: TGCGCCAGCAGCCAAGATGTACAGGGGGCTAGTCAGCCCCAGCATTTT
CDR3: CASSQDVQGASQPQHF